This TCR beta chain was found in a study of beta chain features in type 1 diabetes. Sequenced material consisted of expressed TCRB transcripts (all of the isolated RNA was reverse transcribed). Some clones are missing from TCRdb's copy, which holds only in-frame ones; the method was immunoSEQ multiplex PCR. Of around 240,000 clones listed, 9.6% were seen once; the top ten hold under 0.035%. This receptor was obtained from a woman aged 18-30 years in good health. The sequencing sample was made of naive CD4+ T cells from blood.

CDR3 bases: TGTGCCAGCAGCTTGTTGGGACAGCCAAACACTGAAGCTTTCTTT. It translates to CASSLLGQPNTEAFF. This chain uses TRBV5-4 with TRBJ1-1; TRBD1 aligns across 7 bases. Germline V CDR1 and CDR2: SGHNT, YYREEE (reference sequence). This CDR3 region has 15 residues. Trimming removed 1 base from V and 2 bases from J; junction bases left unmatched: 5.